This is a list of T cell receptor beta chains from one sample in a study of T cell responses to AZD1222 COVID-19 vaccine. Generated by immunoSEQ multiplex PCR, the TCRdb table keeps only in-frame clones and is missing some. The sample lists 110,000 or so clones, approximately 92% occurring once. The material was peripheral blood, obtained 28 days after the second dose of the MenACWY control vaccine. The source is an adult who received the MenACWY meningococcal vaccine as a control. Each CDR3 is given with its conserved first and last residue. D genes are given only for firm matches. Part of the rows lack a size; the others show once, few, many or a class for expanded clones.

cdr3_aa cdr3_nt v_call clone_size j_call cdr3_length d_call
CSALAETYEQYF TGCAGCGCTTTAGCGGAAACCTACGAGCAGTACTTC TRBV29-1 - TRBJ2-7 12 -
CASGGTDLATNEKLFF TGTGCCAGTGGTGGAACGGACCTAGCAACTAATGAAAAACTGTTTTTT TRBV15 - TRBJ1-4 16 -
CASSEGWQSTDTQYF TGTGCCAGCAGTGAAGGCTGGCAGTCCACAGATACGCAGTATTTT TRBV2 - TRBJ2-3 15 -
CASSAQGGIYGYTF TGTGCCAGCAGCGCACAGGGAGGCATCTATGGCTACACCTTC TRBV9 once TRBJ1-2 14 -
CASSLSPTDHMNTEAFF TGTGCCAGCAGCTTATCGCCGACGGACCACATGAACACTGAAGCTTTCTTT TRBV7-6 - TRBJ1-1 17 -
CASTGPAGNLNTEAFF TGTGCCAGCACTGGACCGGCGGGCAACCTCAACACTGAAGCTTTCTTT TRBV5-5 - TRBJ1-1 16 -
CASSFPLAAYNEQFF TGTGCCAGCAGCTTCCCACTAGCGGCATACAATGAGCAGTTCTTC TRBV5-4 - TRBJ2-1 15 TRBD2
CASSESQSLAGGWNEQFF TGCGCCAGCAGTGAGTCGCAATCACTAGCGGGGGGTTGGAATGAGCAGTTCTTC TRBV10-2 - TRBJ2-1 18 TRBD2
CASSETQRQEETQYF TGCGCCAGCAGCGAGACCCAGCGACAGGAAGAGACCCAGTACTTC TRBV5-1 - TRBJ2-5 15 -
CASSYTPGLVSGELFF TGTGCCAGCAGTTACACGCCGGGACTAGTGAGCGGGGAGCTGTTTTTT TRBV6-5 - TRBJ2-2 16 TRBD2
CASSNTAHSNQPQHF TGTGCCAGCAGTAACACCGCACATAGCAATCAGCCCCAGCATTTT TRBV6-5 - TRBJ1-5 15 -
CASSPQETQYF TGTGCCAGCAGCCCACAAGAGACCCAGTACTTC TRBV6-2/TRBV6-3 - TRBJ2-5 11 -
CASSGGFSYEQYF TGTGCCAGCTCAGGCGGCTTCTCCTACGAGCAGTACTTC TRBV27 once TRBJ2-7 13 -
CASSYSTGGVTYEQYF TGTGCCAGCAGTTACTCGACGGGGGGCGTAACCTACGAGCAGTACTTC TRBV6-5 - TRBJ2-7 16 -
CASSWRQENTEAFF TGTGCCAGCAGCTGGAGACAGGAGAACACTGAAGCTTTCTTT TRBV7-9 few TRBJ1-1 14 -
CASSDGQGANQPQHF TGTGCCAGCAGCGATGGACAGGGGGCGAATCAGCCCCAGCATTTT TRBV7-9 - TRBJ1-5 15 TRBD1
CASRGQPDKNTEAFF TGCGCCAGCAGGGGACAACCAGATAAGAACACTGAAGCTTTCTTT TRBV10-2 once TRBJ1-1 15 -
CASSLGGLRTEAFF TGCGCCAGCAGCTTGGGGGGACTAAGGACTGAAGCTTTCTTT TRBV5-1 - TRBJ1-1 14 -
CASSRLAGGPYNEQFF TGTGCCAGTAGTCGACTAGCGGGAGGTCCCTACAATGAGCAGTTCTTC TRBV19 - TRBJ2-1 16 TRBD2
CASSQGWGQPSQPQHF TGCGCCAGCAGCCAAGGTTGGGGACAGCCTAGTCAGCCCCAGCATTTT TRBV4-1 - TRBJ1-5 16 TRBD1
CASRAEWDSRTGELFF TGTGCCAGTAGGGCGGAATGGGACAGCAGGACCGGGGAGCTGTTTTTT TRBV19 - TRBJ2-2 16 TRBD1
CASKGGNQPQHF TGTGCCAGCAAGGGGGGCAATCAGCCCCAGCATTTT TRBV28 - TRBJ1-5 12 -
CASSPSSGPGNTIYF TGTGCCAGCAGTCCGAGTTCAGGGCCCGGAAACACCATATATTTT TRBV6-4 - TRBJ1-3 15 -
CASKGYNEQFF TGTGCCAGCAAGGGCTACAATGAGCAGTTCTTC TRBV12-3/TRBV12-4 once TRBJ2-1 11 -
CASSFSTGDTEAFF TGTGCCAGCAGTTTCAGCACAGGGGACACTGAAGCTTTCTTT TRBV28 - TRBJ1-1 14 TRBD1
CASSLGQVIYGYTF TGTGCCAGCAGTTTAGGTCAGGTAATCTATGGCTACACCTTC TRBV28 - TRBJ1-2 14 -
CASKDRGLYGYTF TGTGCCAGCAAAGACAGGGGCTTATATGGCTACACCTTC TRBV6-5 - TRBJ1-2 13 TRBD1
CASSRALGLAGDTGELFF TGTGCCAGCAGCAGAGCCCTGGGACTAGCGGGGGATACCGGGGAGCTGTTTTTT TRBV9 - TRBJ2-2 18 TRBD2
CASSPDRGYTDTQYF TGTGCCAGCAGCCCGGACAGGGGGTATACAGATACGCAGTATTTT TRBV5-4 - TRBJ2-3 15 TRBD1
CASRTGTKAEKLFF TGTGCCAGTAGGACCGGGACAAAGGCTGAAAAACTGTTTTTT TRBV19 - TRBJ1-4 14 -
CASSSNQGFPGELFF TGTGCCAGCAGCTCAAACCAGGGCTTCCCCGGGGAGCTGTTTTTT TRBV5-6 - TRBJ2-2 15 -
CASSQDRGQADTQYF TGTGCCAGCTCACAGGACAGGGGGCAAGCAGATACGCAGTATTTT TRBV18 once TRBJ2-3 15 TRBD1
CASSLLDTRLMPQHF TGTGCCAGCAGCTTACTTGACACCCGTTTGATGCCCCAGCATTTT TRBV7-8 once TRBJ1-5 15 -
CASSVESHPTYNEQFF TGTGCCAGCAGCGTAGAATCGCACCCTACCTACAATGAGCAGTTCTTC TRBV9 - TRBJ2-1 16 -
CASSPTGTWEQYF TGTGCCAGCTCACCGACAGGGACCTGGGAGCAGTACTTC TRBV18 - TRBJ2-7 13 TRBD1
CASSLGEGQPQHF TGTGCCAGCAGCTTAGGGGAGGGACAGCCCCAGCATTTT TRBV11-2 - TRBJ1-5 13 -
CASSGTEYNSPLHF TGTGCCAGCAGCGGGACTGAATATAATTCACCCCTCCACTTT TRBV9 - TRBJ1-6 14 -
CATSTKMGNEQYF TGTGCCACCTCGACAAAGATGGGGAACGAGCAGTACTTC TRBV30 few TRBJ2-7 13 -
CASSSRVSNQPQHF TGTGCCAGTAGTTCCAGGGTAAGCAATCAGCCCCAGCATTTT TRBV19 - TRBJ1-5 14 -